The present T cell receptor (beta chain) was sequenced within a study of identical twins. Study-wide results and limits: Twins shared beta out-of-frame sequences in excess, but this excess was weaker.

One entry per CDR3 protein, called by TCRdb with MiXCR from the 5' RACE reads. Among some 240,000 distinct CDR3 sequences, under 12% were seen once, and the ten largest hold over 8%. V was pared by 4 bases and J by 11 bases, with 9 bases between. Germline CDR1 is MNHNS and CDR2 is SASEGT. The CDR3 has 12 residues. This clonotype has more than one count but fewer than ten. Its antigen remains unknown. Sequenced material: memory T cells sorted from blood. The rearrangement joins TRBV6-1 to TRBJ2-6; D is undetermined. This TCR was recovered from a man aged 45-65 years in good health. CDR3 DNA sequence: TGTGCCAGCAGTGGGGATAGCCACGTCCTGACTTTC. Its translation: CASSGDSHVLTF.